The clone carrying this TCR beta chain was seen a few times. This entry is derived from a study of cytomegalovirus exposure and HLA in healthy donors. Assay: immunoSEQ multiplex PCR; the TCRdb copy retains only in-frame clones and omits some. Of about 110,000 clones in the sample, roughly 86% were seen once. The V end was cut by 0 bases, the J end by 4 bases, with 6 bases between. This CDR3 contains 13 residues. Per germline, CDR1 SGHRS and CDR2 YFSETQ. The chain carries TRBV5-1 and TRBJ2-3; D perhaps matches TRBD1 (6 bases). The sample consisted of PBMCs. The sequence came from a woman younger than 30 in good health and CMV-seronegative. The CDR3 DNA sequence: TGCGCCAGCAGCTTGGAGGGGGCAGATACGCAGTATTTT. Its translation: CASSLEGADTQYF.